A selection of T cell receptor beta chains follows, all from one sample in a study of blood T cell repertoires in COVID-19. The protocol was immunoSEQ multiplex PCR, while the TCRdb copy is restricted to in-frame clones and leaves out a portion. The sample includes 130,000 to 150,000 clones, roughly 90% of them seen just once. Sequencing input: peripheral blood. These receptors all come from a man between 65 and 79 years old with acute or convalescent COVID-19. The CDR3 runs from the conserved cysteine through the conserved F or W. A D gene is named only where the DNA matches it firmly. Some rows have no size entry. The others give once, few or many, or a class for an expanded clone.

NA,TRBV6-5,15,TRBJ1-6,TRBD1,TGTGCCAGCAGTTACGGACAGGGGGCAGGTTCACCCCTCCACTTT,CASSYGQGAGSPLHF
NA,TRBV9,17,TRBJ2-2,NA,TGTGCCAGCAGCCCTGGTTGGCTAGCCGTTAACACCGGGGAGCTGTTTTTT,CASSPGWLAVNTGELFF
NA,TRBV3-1/TRBV3-2,15,TRBJ2-7,TRBD2,TGTGCCAGCAGTCCTTCCGAGCGGGGCTCCTACGAGCAGTACTTC,CASSPSERGSYEQYF
NA,TRBV14,17,TRBJ2-3,NA,TGTGCCAGCAGCCACCATCCCGGGGGGCTTCTTAAAGATACGCAGTATTTT,CASSHHPGGLLKDTQYF
few,TRBV23-1,15,TRBJ1-5,TRBD1,TGCGCCAGCAGTCCGTCCCCAGGGGGCGCAGAGCCCCAGCATTTT,CASSPSPGGAEPQHF
NA,TRBV27,15,TRBJ1-5,TRBD1,TGTGCCAGCAGCCCATCTGACAGGGGGTTGAGGCCCCAGCATTTT,CASSPSDRGLRPQHF
NA,TRBV7-6,16,TRBJ1-6,TRBD1,TGTGCCAGCAGCTTAGCCGCGGGACAGGATATTTCACCCCTCCACTTT,CASSLAAGQDISPLHF
NA,TRBV19,14,TRBJ1-4,NA,TGTGCCAGTAGCGATAGGGGCGCAGATGAAAAACTGTTTTTT,CASSDRGADEKLFF
NA,TRBV7-9,15,TRBJ2-5,NA,TGTGCCAGCAGCTTAGTTTCGGGGTACCAAGAGACCCAGTACTTC,CASSLVSGYQETQYF
NA,TRBV7-9,14,TRBJ2-5,NA,TGTGCCAGCAGCTTCTATGCGGAAGGCGAGACCCAGTACTTC,CASSFYAEGETQYF
NA,TRBV6-5,13,TRBJ1-5,NA,TGTGCCAGCAGGCGAAACAGCTATCAGCCCCAGCATTTT,CASRRNSYQPQHF
NA,TRBV19,18,TRBJ2-1,TRBD2,TGTGCCAGTATGAGCGGGGGGGGCGCTCAAAATAGGTACAATGAGCAGTTCTTC,CASMSGGGAQNRYNEQFF
once,TRBV27,15,TRBJ1-6,NA,TGTGCCAGCAGTTTAGGGGGCAAATATAATTCACCCCTCCACTTT,CASSLGGKYNSPLHF
NA,TRBV4-1,16,TRBJ1-6,NA,TGCGCCAGCAGCCAAGGGCCCGGGGGGCTAAATCCACCCCTCCACTTT,CASSQGPGGLNPPLHF
NA,TRBV19,15,TRBJ1-2,NA,TGTGCCAGTAGTATGACCCCAGGGAACGCTGATGGCTACACCTTC,CASSMTPGNADGYTF
once,TRBV5-8,15,TRBJ2-4,NA,TGTGCCAGCAGCTTGGGGGCTATAGCCAAAAACATTCAGTACTTC,CASSLGAIAKNIQYF
NA,TRBV5-1,15,TRBJ2-7,NA,TGCGCCAGCAGCTGGAAGACAGGCGAAATCAACGAGCAGTACTTC,CASSWKTGEINEQYF
NA,TRBV7-2,15,TRBJ1-5,TRBD1,TGTGCCAGCAGCCTCCAGGCGACAGGGGGACAGCCCCAGCATTTT,CASSLQATGGQPQHF
NA,TRBV10-3,15,TRBJ2-7,TRBD2,TGTGCCATCAGTGAGCCGACTAGCGGTACCTACGAGCAGTACTTC,CAISEPTSGTYEQYF
NA,TRBV28,16,TRBJ2-3,TRBD1,TGTGCCAGCAGTCGCTTCGGGACAGGGGAGGTAGATACGCAGTATTTT,CASSRFGTGEVDTQYF
NA,TRBV6-4,14,TRBJ2-2,TRBD1,TGTGCCAGCAGTGTCCAGGGGGACACCGGGGAGCTGTTTTTT,CASSVQGDTGELFF
NA,TRBV15,19,TRBJ2-2,NA,TGTGCCACCAGCAGTCGCCTAACTTTCGGGACACGTTCTCCCGGGGAGCTGTTTTTT,CATSSRLTFGTRSPGELFF
NA,TRBV5-1,15,TRBJ2-4,TRBD1,TGCGCCAGCAGCCTAGGACAGGGGGTGAAGAACATTCAGTACTTC,CASSLGQGVKNIQYF
NA,TRBV11-1,16,TRBJ2-2,NA,TGTGCCAGCAGCTTTCCGAGAGGCCCGAACACCGGGGAGCTGTTTTTT,CASSFPRGPNTGELFF
once,TRBV3-1/TRBV3-2,13,TRBJ1-4,NA,TGTGCCAGCAGCCAAGCGCGGAATGAAAAACTGTTTTTT,CASSQARNEKLFF
NA,TRBV3-1/TRBV3-2,11,TRBJ2-7,NA,TGTGCCAGCAGCCGGGCGGGCGAGCAGTACTTC,CASSRAGEQYF
NA,TRBV9,16,TRBJ2-7,TRBD1,TGTGCCAGCAGCGATGCCCGGGACAGGGGACAATACGAGCAGTACTTC,CASSDARDRGQYEQYF
NA,TRBV28,16,TRBJ2-1,NA,TGTGCCAGCAGTTCTCCGCGTTCTAGGAGTGGGAATGAGCAGTTCTTC,CASSSPRSRSGNEQFF
NA,TRBV27,12,TRBJ1-5,TRBD1,TGTGCCAGCGGACAGGGCGATCAGCCCCAGCATTTT,CASGQGDQPQHF
NA,TRBV24-1,14,TRBJ1-2,NA,TGTGCCACCAGTGATTATACATCTAACTATGGCTACACCTTC,CATSDYTSNYGYTF
NA,TRBV6-2/TRBV6-3,17,TRBJ2-3,TRBD2,TGTGCCAGCAGTTCGGGTATACTAGCGGGAGCCACAGATACGCAGTATTTT,CASSSGILAGATDTQYF
NA,TRBV7-2,18,TRBJ2-4,TRBD2,TGTGCCAGCAGCTTAGATTCGCTAGCGGGACTAGCCAAAAACATTCAGTACTTC,CASSLDSLAGLAKNIQYF